What follows are 25 T cell receptor beta chains derived from one specimen sequenced in a study of TIL therapy for anti-PD-1-resistant metastatic lung cancer. This was the immunoSEQ v3 assay. Data came from immunoSEQ multiplex PCR; TCRdb stores just in-frame clones and leaves some out. The profile shows 50,000 to 70,000 clones, around 68% of them singletons. Indicated time point: pre-treatment sample, taken before nivolumab and TIL therapy. The specimen comprised blood, sampled at baseline. The receptors were gathered from a person aged 25-79 years with non-small cell lung cancer.

V is TRBV7-3 and J is TRBJ2-6, with 8 bases matching TRBD2. CDR3 size: 16 residues. V shed 5 bases and J 0 bases; nucleotides not matched to a gene: 3. Germline loops: CDR1 SGHTA, CDR2 FQGTGA. Here the CDR3 reads CASSLAGPSGANVLTF. The CDR3 nucleotides are TGTGCCAGCAGCCTAGCGGGCCCCTCTGGGGCCAACGTCCTGACTTTC.

The chain is built from TRBV5-4 and TRBJ2-1; possibly TRBD2 for D (7 bases). This CDR3 contains 12 residues. Germline CDR1 reads SGHNT; CDR2 reads YYREEE (reference sequence). Trimming took 9 bases from V and 10 from J, leaving 17 bases between them. The CDR3 DNA is TGTGCCACCCACAGGGAGGGGAAGGAGCAGTTCTTC. It is translated as CATHREGKEQFF. The variable domain in full, completed from reference TRBV5-4 and TRBJ2-1, reads ETGVTQSPTHLIKTRGQQVTLRCSSQSGHNTVSWYQQALGQGPQFIFQYYREEENGRGNFPPRFSGLQFPNYSSELNVNALELDDSALYLCATHREGKEQFFGPGTRLTVL.

The rearrangement joins TRBV2 to TRBJ2-7; either TRBD1 or TRBD2 may supply D (7 bases each). V lost 6 bases, J lost 3 bases, and 18 bases lay in between. CDR3 length equals 15 residues. Germline assignment: CDR1 SNHLY and CDR2 FYNNEI. The CDR3 sequence: CASRDQGGGIYEQYF. DNA for the CDR3: TGTGCCAGCAGAGACCAGGGGGGAGGGATCTACGAGCAGTACTTC.

V gene TRBV2 combines with J gene TRBJ2-1; 9 bases match TRBD2. Trimming cost V 6 bases and J 8 bases; bases outside gene matches: 11. The germline V gene encodes CDR1 SNHLY and CDR2 FYNNEI. The CDR3 totals 15 residues. CDR3 loop: CASSVYSGGSDEQFF. The CDR3 region has the DNA TGTGCCAGCAGCGTCTACAGCGGGGGGTCAGATGAGCAGTTCTTC. Complete variable domain (other parts from reference TRBV2 and TRBJ2-1): EPEVTQTPSHQVTQMGQEVILRCVPISNHLYFYWYRQILGQKVEFLVSFYNNEISEKSEIFDDQFSVERPDGSNFTLKIRSTKLEDSAMYFCASSVYSGGSDEQFFGPGTRLTVL.

This clone was found a few times. The chain links TRBV18 to TRBJ2-2, with D unclear. The CDR3 extends over 14 amino acids. Trimming removed 3 bases from V and 3 bases from J, with 8 bases in between. CDR1 and CDR2 from the germline V gene are KGHSH and LQKENI. The CDR3 DNA follows: TGTGCCAGCTCACCGTCACAGTACACCGGGGAGCTGTTTTTT. It codes for CASSPSQYTGELFF.

The chain recombines TRBV7-8 with TRBJ2-7, with 7 bases that match TRBD1. The V and J ends lost 1 base and 4 bases, in that order; junction bases with no gene match: 4. The CDR3 runs to 14 residues. CDR1 is SGHVS and CDR2 is FQNEAQ in the germline V gene. The CDR3 DNA follows: TGTGCCAGCAGCTTAGGACAGGGTTGGTACGAGCAGTACTTC. Its translation is CASSLGQGWYEQYF.

This sequence joins TRBV6-5 and TRBJ2-1; 15 bases agree with TRBD2. With 6 bases clipped from V and 15 bases from J, the junction kept 9 bases outside the gene matches. This CDR3 spans 14 amino acids. In germline, CDR1 is MNHEY, CDR2 SVGAGI. CDR3 loop: CASRPGLAGGMRFF. The CDR3 DNA follows: TGTGCCAGCAGACCGGGACTAGCGGGAGGCATGCGGTTCTTC.

This clone was counted once. The J gene is TRBJ2-1, the V gene TRBV6-6, with D possibly matching TRBD1 (6 bases). Germline CDR1 and CDR2: MNHNY and SVGAGI (reference sequence). V lost 6 bases, J lost 4 bases, and 19 bases lay in between. CDR3 length: 16 residues. CDR3 sequence: CASRFSGTQYYNEQFF. CDR3 in DNA: TGTGCCAGCAGATTCTCCGGGACACAATATTACAATGAGCAGTTCTTC.

The genes are TRBV11-2 and TRBJ2-7; TRBD1 matches 7 bases. CDR1 and CDR2 (germline): SGHAT, FQNNGV. The CDR3 contains 15 residues. The V segment lost 5 bases and the J segment 6 bases; nucleotides outside the gene matches: 13. CDR3 DNA: TGTGCCAGCAGCGGTCTGACAGGGTTTTTTCGCGAGCAGTACTTC. Amino acids: CASSGLTGFFREQYF.

V and J are TRBV13 and TRBJ2-7, with a weak D call TRBD1 (6 bases). CDR3 size: 14 residues. Germline CDR1 is PRHDT and CDR2 is FYEKMQ (reference sequence). Trimming took 1 base from V and 3 from J, leaving 10 bases between them. The CDR3 coding sequence is TGTGCCAGCAGCTTAGACAGGGAGTTCTACGAGCAGTACTTC. Translated: CASSLDREFYEQYF.

The rearrangement joins TRBV6-5 to TRBJ1-5; no reliable D call. Germline assignment: CDR1 MNHEY and CDR2 SVGAGI. V gave up 5 bases and J gave up 7 bases, with 15 bases separating them. This CDR3 comprises 14 residues. The CDR3 bases are TGTGCCAGCAGTCCCGGTGGGCCGGCCCAGCCCCAGCATTTT. Amino acid sequence: CASSPGGPAQPQHF.

The gene calls are TRBV29-1 and TRBJ1-1, with D hard to call. Germline assignment: CDR1 SQVTM and CDR2 ANQGSEA. The CDR3 is 14 residues long. V lost 3 bases and J 1 base, leaving 12 bases between the germline ends. The CDR3 here is CSVESAAKNTEAFF. CDR3 coding DNA: TGCAGCGTTGAGTCGGCAGCCAAGAACACTGAAGCTTTCTTT.

The chain is built from TRBV6-6 and TRBJ2-1; D unclear. Germline CDR1 reads MNHNY; CDR2 reads SVGAGI (reference sequence). The V end was cut by 1 base, the J end by 0 bases, with 4 bases between. The CDR3 consists of 14 residues. CDR3 nucleotides: TGTGCCAGCAGTTACTTGAGCTCCTACAATGAGCAGTTCTTC. Protein product: CASSYLSSYNEQFF.

This clone was seen only a few times. The chain recombines TRBV27 with TRBJ2-7, with 7 bases lining up with TRBD2. CDR1 is MNHEY, CDR2 SMNVEV, per germline (reference sequence). The CDR3 sequence is 14 residues long. V lost 5 bases, J lost 5 bases, and 9 bases stayed unmatched. Here the CDR3 DNA reads TGTGCCAGCAGTCCCGGCGGGAGAATCCACGAGCAGTACTTC. Protein sequence: CASSPGGRIHEQYF.

This clone came up many times. J is TRBJ2-7 and V is TRBV19; 9 bases are shared with TRBD1. CDR1 is LNHDA, CDR2 SQIVND, per germline (reference sequence). CDR3 length: 13 residues. J gave up 4 bases and V 6 bases, and 4 bases lay outside the gene matches. The CDR3 is CASSAGTGYEQYF. DNA for the CDR3: TGTGCCAGTAGCGCCGGGACAGGGTACGAGCAGTACTTC.

This clone has more than one count but fewer than ten. This chain uses TRBV9 with TRBJ2-5; D is unresolved. Trimming pared 4 bases from V and 5 bases from J, leaving 12 bases between. Per the germline V gene, CDR1 is SGDLS and CDR2 is YYNGEE. The CDR3 has 13 amino acids. The CDR3 sequence: CASSPLVSETQYF. As DNA, the CDR3 is TGTGCCAGCAGCCCCCTGGTTAGCGAGACCCAGTACTTC. Together with reference TRBV9 and TRBJ2-5, the CDR3 gives the full variable domain: DSGVTQTPKHLITATGQRVTLRCSPRSGDLSVYWYQQSLDQGLQFLIQYYNGEERAKGNILERFSAQQFPDLHSELNLSSLELGDSALYFCASSPLVSETQYFGPGTRLLVL.

The chain recombines TRBV5-1 with TRBJ1-3; a weak D match, TRBD1 (5 bases). The CDR3 is 16 residues long. V lost 1 base to trimming and J lost 0 bases, with 11 bases between them. Germline V gives CDR1 SGHRS, CDR2 YFSETQ. This CDR3 reads CASSLSGGLSGNTIYF. The CDR3, as DNA: TGCGCCAGCAGCTTGAGTGGGGGTCTCTCTGGAAACACCATATATTTT.

CDR3 in amino acids: CASSRDRVEKLFF. The CDR3 DNA reads TGCGCCAGCAGCCGGGACAGGGTTGAAAAACTGTTTTTT. The J gene is TRBJ1-4, the V gene TRBV5-1; 9 bases match TRBD1. This CDR3 comprises 13 residues. The junction had 2 bases not matched to a gene; V was cut back by 4 bases and J by 7 bases. The germline V gene encodes CDR1 SGHRS and CDR2 YFSETQ.

The chain links TRBV6-5 to TRBJ1-3; a possible D gene is TRBD1 (6 bases). From germline, CDR1 is MNHEY and CDR2 SVGAGI. V was cut by 8 bases and J by 0 bases, with 11 bases left in between. The CDR3 consists of 14 residues. The DNA of the CDR3 is TGTGCCAGCGGACAGATCAGCTCTGGAAACACCATATATTTT. It translates to CASGQISSGNTIYF.

This chain joins TRBV5-1 and TRBJ2-7; D is possibly TRBD2 (6 bases). The CDR3 length is 18 residues. V was clipped by 4 bases and J by 1 base, with 24 bases between them. Germline CDR1 is SGHRS and CDR2 is YFSETQ. The CDR3 bases are TGCGCCAGCAGCGGAACCCTCCTCGGGGCGGGATGGTCCTACGAGCAGTACTTC. Its protein is CASSGTLLGAGWSYEQYF.

The rearrangement links TRBV29-1 to TRBJ2-3, with 7 nucleotides matching TRBD2. Germline V gene data show CDR1 as SQVTM and CDR2 as ANQGSEA. The trim removed 5 bases at V and 9 bases at J, leaving 8 bases unmatched. The CDR3 totals 12 residues. The DNA for the CDR3 is TGCAGCGTTAGACTAGCCGGAGGCACGCAGTATTTT. Translating gives CSVRLAGGTQYF.

This clone was seen a handful of times. This chain connects TRBV5-4 to TRBJ1-5, with D maybe TRBD1 (6 bases). CDR1 is SGHNT and CDR2 is YYREEE in the germline V gene (reference sequence). The CDR3 spans 16 residues. Trimming cost V 4 bases and J 3 bases, with 17 bases left between them. The CDR3 loop reads CASSPSPGADNQPQHF. The CDR3 DNA reads TGTGCCAGCAGCCCATCCCCGGGGGCGGACAATCAGCCCCAGCATTTT.

V is TRBV2 and J is TRBJ2-5; 8 bases line up with TRBD1. The CDR3 totals 15 residues. Germline-derived CDR1 and CDR2 are SNHLY and FYNNEI. The V gene end was trimmed by 7 bases and the J gene end by 4 bases; junction bases not matched to a gene: 11. This CDR3 reads CASTASTGVRETQYF. The CDR3 nucleotides are TGTGCCAGCACCGCTTCGACAGGGGTCAGAGAGACCCAGTACTTC. The whole variable domain, filled in from reference TRBV2 and TRBJ2-5, reads EPEVTQTPSHQVTQMGQEVILRCVPISNHLYFYWYRQILGQKVEFLVSFYNNEISEKSEIFDDQFSVERPDGSNFTLKIRSTKLEDSAMYFCASTASTGVRETQYFGPGTRLLVL.

Only a few counts were recorded for this clone. The chain uses TRBV7-8 and TRBJ2-3; D possibly corresponds to TRBD2 (5 bases). Germline V gene data show CDR1 as SGHVS and CDR2 as FQNEAQ. Trimming shortened V by 5 bases and J by 5 bases, and 14 bases separated the two germline ends. The CDR3 contains 14 residues. In nucleotides, the CDR3 is TGTGCCAGCAGCCCAGTCGGGGAACGAGATACGCAGTATTTT. Protein sequence: CASSPVGERDTQYF.

This clone was detected a few times. The chain uses TRBV2 and TRBJ1-4; 8 nucleotides match TRBD1. This CDR3 comprises 16 residues. Germline CDR1 SNHLY, CDR2 FYNNEI. J was trimmed by 0 bases and V by 6 bases; bases with no gene match: 6. The DNA of the CDR3 is TGTGCCAGCAGCGACCCAGGGGGCACAACTAATGAAAAACTGTTTTTT. It codes for CASSDPGGTTNEKLFF.